These 4 T cell receptor beta chains came from one sample sequenced in a study of blood T cells in healthy people across ages (dated by TCRdb to the mid-2010s). To prepare the library, 5' RACE was applied. These reads were obtained on an Illumina HiSeq 2500. The second PCR ran for about 7 to 11 cycles and used a J-beta primer mix along with a sample-barcoded 5' primer. TCRdb reworked the public reads: Q25 trimming with fastp, MiXCR clone assembly, productive beta chains retained. Every CDR3 protein is listed once, alongside the most common genes and DNA of its rows. A total of approximately 1.5 million distinct CDR3 sequences appear in this sample, 40% to 45% of them only once. Under 5% of the sample lies in the top ten. The specimen sequenced was blood. The receptor set was obtained from a woman under 30 in good health.

CDR3 DNA sequence: TGCGCCAGCAGCCAAAACGCGGCGAGCGGAGCCTACGAGCAGTACTTC. Translated, it gives CASSQNAASGAYEQYF. The chain links TRBV4-3 to TRBJ2-7; D possibly corresponds to TRBD2 (5 bases). V lost 2 bases and J 2 bases, leaving 16 bases between the germline ends. CDR1 is LGHNA, CDR2 YSLEER, per germline. The CDR3 totals 16 residues.

The V gene is TRBV12-3 or TRBV12-4, the J gene TRBJ2-1, with 10 nucleotides matching TRBD2. CDR3 length: 14 residues. V was pared by 4 bases and J by 13 bases, with 10 bases of the junction left unmatched. In nucleotides, the CDR3 is TGTGCCAGCAGTTGGGGACTAGCGATAGAGACCCAGTTCTTC. This translates into CASSWGLAIETQFF.

The rearrangement uses TRBV27 and TRBJ2-1; 11 bases agree with TRBD1. The J call may be in error: the DNA end matches TRBJ2-7 better. Per germline, CDR1 MNHEY and CDR2 SMNVEV (reference sequence). CDR3 length equals 19 residues. For the CDR3, the DNA is TGTGCCAGCAGTTATCGGACAGGGGGCGTGGGGCTTACCTACAATGAGCAGTACTTC. Amino acid sequence: CASSYRTGGVGLTYNEQYF.

The J gene is TRBJ1-2, the V gene TRBV29-1, with D possibly matching TRBD1 (5 bases). V was clipped by 2 bases and J by 8 bases, with 15 bases between them. This CDR3 has 13 amino acids. Germline V lookup: CDR1 SQVTM, CDR2 ANQGSEA. CDR3 bases: TGCAGCGTTGAACGGTCGGGATCAGGGGGCTACACCTTC. Translated, it gives CSVERSGSGGYTF. The whole variable domain, filled in from reference TRBV29-1 and TRBJ1-2, reads SAVISQKPSRDICQRGTSLTIQCQVDSQVTMMFWYRQQPGQSLTLIATANQGSEATYESGFVIDKFPISRPNLTFSTLTVSNMSPEDSSIYLCSVERSGSGGYTFGSGTRLTVV.